This T cell receptor beta chain came from a study of T cell responses to AZD1222 COVID-19 vaccine. Study background: Second-dose intervals near 4 or 12 weeks were combined.

Profiling relied on immunoSEQ multiplex PCR, and the TCRdb table lists in-frame clones only, not all of them. In the table there are fewer than 120,000 clones, around 81% of which are singletons. Trimming cost V 0 bases and J 3 bases; bases outside gene matches: 6. This CDR3 comprises 15 residues. Germline loops: CDR1 SGHNT, CDR2 YYREEE (reference sequence). Points from the study as a whole: In a largely white British group with more females than males, clonal diversity was possibly underestimated. Increases in Spike-specific TCR breadth and depth were seen after two AZD1222 doses.

Of note for this clone: Its target is not known.

The receptor's source is an adult in good health. The sequenced sample was peripheral blood, obtained on day 0 of AZD1222 vaccination. V gene TRBV5-4 combines with J gene TRBJ2-7; 7 positions agree with TRBD2. CDR3 residues: CASSLGSGMSYEQYF. For the CDR3, the DNA is TGTGCCAGCAGCTTGGGGAGCGGGATGAGCTACGAGCAGTACTTC.